The following is a T cell receptor (beta chain) sequence with its context. Template material for TCR beta VDJ and CDR3 profiling consisted of genomic DNA. MiXCR, run by TCRdb on the reads, gives a single entry per CDR3 protein. The sample consists of 95,000 to 120,000 distinct CDR3 sequences, 51% of them appearing once. The data are from a study of CD8+CD57+ T cells in acquired aplastic anemia. Study background: Sorted CD4+ plus CD8+ cells gave DNA averaging roughly 3 ug.

CDR1 MNHEY and CDR2 SMNVEV come from the germline V gene (reference sequence). The V end lost 8 bases, the J end lost 2 bases, and 10 bases lay between the germline ends. The CDR3 spans 13 residues. The chain joins TRBV27 to TRBJ2-1; perhaps D is TRBD1 or TRBD2 (7 bases each). This receptor was obtained from a human donor in good health, serving as a control. Sequenced material: sorted CD4+, CD8+, or CD8+CD57+ T cells (not recorded which) from PBMCs. Here the CDR3 reads CASQGGTYNEQFF. CDR3 in DNA: TGTGCCAGCCAGGGGGGGACCTACAATGAGCAGTTCTTC.